This T cell receptor beta chain was found in a study of Graves' ophthalmopathy and Graves' hyperthyroidism (dated by TCRdb to about 2018). About the investigation overall: Peripheral blood samples were taken at the time of initial diagnosis, before any treatment was given. In five or six hyperthyroidism patients, T-cell repertoires of thyroid tissue and blood were compared. The independent validation cohort included 18 to 20 hyperthyroidism patients plus 17 patients who later progressed from hyperthyroidism to ophthalmopathy. The study used signatures of the TCR beta repertoire to tell Graves' ophthalmopathy apart from Graves' hyperthyroidism and to predict which patients would progress to ophthalmopathy. To explore V-J signatures that distinguish ophthalmopathy from hyperthyroidism, a discovery set of under 110 patients was enrolled, made up of 43 with ophthalmopathy and roughly 55 with stable hyperthyroidism. Once sampling was done, hyperthyroidism patients were given methimazole at a starting dose of 30 mg daily, while ophthalmopathy patients were given high-dose intravenous methylprednisolone. In total, 135 blood samples were TCR-sequenced: fewer than 50 ophthalmopathy, some 75 hyperthyroidism and around 17 hyperthyroidism-to-ophthalmopathy patients.

The ophthalmopathy patients had moderately to severely active disease, with a Clinical Activity Score of 3 or higher, a NOSPECS grade of 4 or higher, and a disease duration of less than 3 months. Patients with other autoimmune diseases, uncontrolled infections, pregnancy or lactation were excluded from the study. Diagnosis relied on clinical symptoms, serum thyroxine, TRAb, thyroid ultrasound and orbital computed tomography. Ficoll-Paque density gradient centrifugation was used to isolate PBMCs from 8.5 to 10 ml of fresh peripheral blood. Trizol reagent was used to extract the total RNA, and its quality was then checked on an Agilent 2100 Bioanalyzer. Overall results and qualifications from the work: In cross-validation, the 13-signature model distinguished ophthalmopathy from stable hyperthyroidism with around 90% sensitivity and about 81% specificity, while in the test set the corresponding values were about 80% and 75%. Among expanded thyroid clonotypes with frequency above 0.001, most also showed up in blood, which suggests that blood repertoires may reflect the thyroid immune response. In validation, the model predicted ophthalmopathy progression with about 71% sensitivity and 72.22% specificity; 12 predicted patients were CT-confirmed with GO in a median of about 7.1 months. No statistical method was used to set the sample size in advance, and the investigators knew which group each participant was assigned to.

The junction shows trimming of 4 bases on V and 6 bases on J, plus 15 bases between the germline ends. CDR1 and CDR2, looked up from the germline V gene, are SGHAT and FQNNGV. The CDR3, cysteine through phenylalanine, is 15 amino acids long. Of all the DNA, just the CDR3 is kept, 45 bases in frame from base 1. A remark on this clonotype: What this receptor recognizes is not known. No quality values exist for individual bases; no much larger clone is one base distant.

For repertoire sequencing, the TCR beta CDR3 regions were amplified from RNA transcripts. HTBI primers and the Qiagen OneStep RT-PCR kit were used in a first-round RT-PCR, which was followed by a second-round multiplex PCR, size selection and purification. Libraries were sequenced on an Illumina HiSeq2000 using paired-end 100 bp reads. The study's processing was this. SOAPnuke was used for read processing, and reads with adapters, uncalled bases, a mean Phred below 15, or no exact constant-primer or identifier match were discarded. High-quality paired reads were merged with COPE v1.2.5. Each unique nucleotide sequence was treated as a clonotype, and MiTCR v1.1 was used to align the clonotypes to the IMGT TRB V, D and J references. The analysis was limited to V-J combinations with a frequency above 0.0001, which together covered over 98% of repertoires. For each V-J combination, a TCR clonal expansion and chaos score was defined as F50 clonal expansion divided by the chaos observed in the TCRdist matrix. Welch's t-statistics and random forest were used to narrow the features down to roughly twelve V-J combinations, which were then fed into a naive Bayes classifier. The Morisita-Horn index was used to measure how similar the thyroid and blood repertoires were. Starting from the raw public reads, TCRdb applied fastp trimming at Q25, assembled clones with MiXCR and retained in-frame beta chains. Rows with a matching CDR3 protein are joined into one entry that keeps the most common DNA and genes. The V and J calls follow TCRdb's processing rather than the paper's. This sample lists about 700,000 distinct CDR3 sequences; about 40% were detected once. Around 3.3% of the sample is held by the ten biggest clonotypes.

The chain joins TRBV11-2 to TRBJ2-2, with the D gene not clear enough to name. Input material: peripheral blood. The source is an adult man with Graves' ophthalmopathy. The CDR3 region reads CASSSIKVFSGELFF. The sequenced DNA is TGTGCCAGCAGCTCGATAAAGGTTTTTTCCGGGGAGCTGTTTTTT.